This TCR beta chain was profiled in a study of blood T cell repertoires in COVID-19. In the study's own analysis: Researchers report that nucleated cell counts were estimated from reference gene primer amplification. This table comes from immunoSEQ multiplex PCR, and its TCRdb copy is limited to in-frame clones, with some not included. V, J and clone size are those of that table, while D and trimming were read from the DNA. The table shows 250,000 or so clones, with 70% to 80% occurring only once. A few counts support this clone. The sequenced sample was peripheral blood. This TCR derives from a woman of 80 years or more with acute or convalescent COVID-19.

This CDR3 is CASRNRALGGGNTIYF. The CDR3 DNA is TGTGCCAGCAGAAACAGGGCATTAGGGGGCGGAAACACCATATATTTT. This sequence joins TRBV28 and TRBJ1-3; 7 nucleotides line up with TRBD1. The germline gives CDR1 MDHEN, CDR2 SYDVKM. Losses at the gene ends were 6 bases for V and 4 bases for J; bases not matched to a gene: 12. The CDR3 totals 16 residues.